These T cell receptor beta chains were read from a single sample in a study of blood T cell repertoires in COVID-19. Libraries were prepared by immunoSEQ multiplex PCR; TCRdb keeps only in-frame clonotypes and omits some of them. The data show 300,000 to 400,000 clones, about 91% seen once. The sample consisted of peripheral blood. The receptors shown here come from a woman aged 25-40 years with COVID-19, enrolled during active disease. Both conserved end residues are part of each CDR3. Each record gives: V gene, clone size, J gene, D gene, CDR3 protein, CDR3 DNA. The D gene is left open where the match is weak. Rows give clone size only sometimes, using once, few, many, or a class for an expanded clone.

V gene: TRBV11-2; clone size: NA; J gene: TRBJ2-5; D gene: TRBD1; CDR3 protein: CASSLGFGTGPQETQYF; CDR3 DNA: TGTGCCAGCAGCTTAGGCTTCGGGACAGGGCCCCAAGAGACCCAGTACTTC
V gene: TRBV6-5; clone size: NA; J gene: TRBJ2-1; D gene: NA; CDR3 protein: CATGYNEQFF; CDR3 DNA: TGTGCCACCGGTTACAATGAGCAGTTCTTC
V gene: TRBV7-9; clone size: NA; J gene: TRBJ1-4; D gene: NA; CDR3 protein: CASSRTATNEKLFF; CDR3 DNA: TGTGCCAGCAGCCGGACAGCAACTAATGAAAAACTGTTTTTT
V gene: TRBV2; clone size: once; J gene: TRBJ1-1; D gene: TRBD1; CDR3 protein: CASSDDREEAFF; CDR3 DNA: TGTGCCAGCAGTGACGACAGGGAAGAAGCTTTCTTT
V gene: TRBV5-6; clone size: NA; J gene: TRBJ1-5; D gene: TRBD1; CDR3 protein: CASSLAGTANQPQHF; CDR3 DNA: TGTGCCAGCAGCTTGGCCGGGACAGCAAATCAGCCCCAGCATTTT
V gene: TRBV6-2/TRBV6-3; clone size: NA; J gene: TRBJ1-3; D gene: TRBD1; CDR3 protein: CASSKDRDRGNTIYF; CDR3 DNA: TGTGCCAGCAGCAAAGACCGGGACAGGGGAAACACCATATATTTT
V gene: TRBV7-8; clone size: NA; J gene: TRBJ1-3; D gene: TRBD1; CDR3 protein: CASSSTGGARSGNTIYF; CDR3 DNA: TGTGCCAGCAGCAGCACAGGGGGTGCGCGCTCTGGAAACACCATATATTTT
V gene: TRBV7-6; clone size: NA; J gene: TRBJ2-3; D gene: NA; CDR3 protein: CASSYTRSRTDTQYF; CDR3 DNA: TGTGCCAGCAGCTACACTCGTAGCCGGACAGATACGCAGTATTTT
V gene: TRBV5-6; clone size: NA; J gene: TRBJ1-1; D gene: NA; CDR3 protein: CASSFMNTEAFF; CDR3 DNA: TGTGCCAGCAGCTTCATGAACACTGAAGCTTTCTTT
V gene: TRBV7-8; clone size: NA; J gene: TRBJ2-1; D gene: NA; CDR3 protein: CASSFSSYNEQFF; CDR3 DNA: TGTGCCAGCAGCTTTAGCTCATACAATGAGCAGTTCTTC
V gene: TRBV11-3; clone size: NA; J gene: TRBJ1-2; D gene: NA; CDR3 protein: CASSLDGAGPNYGYTF; CDR3 DNA: TGTGCCAGCAGCTTAGATGGGGCCGGACCTAACTATGGCTACACCTTC
V gene: TRBV12-5; clone size: NA; J gene: TRBJ2-1; D gene: NA; CDR3 protein: CASGLSTDNEQFF; CDR3 DNA: TGTGCTAGTGGTTTATCCACAGACAATGAGCAGTTCTTC
V gene: TRBV19; clone size: few; J gene: TRBJ2-7; D gene: TRBD1; CDR3 protein: CASSIGTGNDEQYF; CDR3 DNA: TGTGCCAGTAGTATAGGGACAGGGAACGACGAGCAGTACTTC
V gene: TRBV11-2; clone size: NA; J gene: TRBJ2-1; D gene: TRBD2; CDR3 protein: CASSFPGLAGASSYNEQFF; CDR3 DNA: TGTGCCAGCAGCTTCCCGGGACTAGCGGGGGCTAGCTCCTACAATGAGCAGTTCTTC
V gene: TRBV7-2; clone size: NA; J gene: TRBJ2-1; D gene: NA; CDR3 protein: CASSLVGQLGNNEQFF; CDR3 DNA: TGTGCCAGCAGCTTAGTGGGCCAACTAGGGAACAATGAGCAGTTCTTC
V gene: TRBV2; clone size: NA; J gene: TRBJ1-5; D gene: NA; CDR3 protein: CASSEARELQPQHF; CDR3 DNA: TGTGCCAGCAGTGAAGCGCGAGAGTTACAGCCCCAGCATTTT
V gene: TRBV11-2; clone size: NA; J gene: TRBJ1-2; D gene: NA; CDR3 protein: CASSLGSKYGYTF; CDR3 DNA: TGTGCCAGCAGCTTAGGTTCCAAATATGGCTACACCTTC
V gene: TRBV11-3; clone size: NA; J gene: TRBJ2-7; D gene: NA; CDR3 protein: CASSSQTGRYEQYF; CDR3 DNA: TGTGCCAGCAGCTCCCAGACAGGTAGATACGAGCAGTACTTC
V gene: TRBV5-1; clone size: NA; J gene: TRBJ2-2; D gene: TRBD1; CDR3 protein: CASSLASRQGSMGTGELFF; CDR3 DNA: TGCGCCAGCAGCTTGGCCAGCCGACAGGGATCGATGGGCACCGGGGAGCTGTTTTTT
V gene: TRBV6-5; clone size: NA; J gene: TRBJ2-2; D gene: TRBD1; CDR3 protein: CASSPTGAFGELFF; CDR3 DNA: TGTGCCAGCAGCCCGACAGGGGCGTTCGGGGAGCTGTTTTTT
V gene: TRBV9; clone size: NA; J gene: TRBJ1-2; D gene: NA; CDR3 protein: CASSARSDSYYGYTF; CDR3 DNA: TGTGCCAGCAGCGCCCGATCCGACAGCTACTATGGCTACACCTTC
V gene: TRBV7-6; clone size: NA; J gene: TRBJ1-5; D gene: NA; CDR3 protein: CASSLGGGAIYQPQHF; CDR3 DNA: TGTGCCAGCAGCTTAGGCGGGGGCGCGATCTATCAGCCCCAGCATTTT
V gene: TRBV5-1; clone size: NA; J gene: TRBJ1-1; D gene: NA; CDR3 protein: CASSLTGMNTEAFF; CDR3 DNA: TGCGCCAGCAGCTTGACAGGGATGAACACTGAAGCTTTCTTT
V gene: TRBV2; clone size: NA; J gene: TRBJ2-5; D gene: TRBD2; CDR3 protein: CASTGGVRKTQYF; CDR3 DNA: TGTGCCAGCACGGGGGGGGTTAGAAAGACCCAGTACTTC
V gene: TRBV18; clone size: NA; J gene: TRBJ1-1; D gene: NA; CDR3 protein: CASSPLSQGPSGTEAFF; CDR3 DNA: TGTGCCAGCTCACCACTAAGCCAGGGCCCATCAGGTACTGAAGCTTTCTTT
V gene: TRBV12-5; clone size: NA; J gene: TRBJ2-1; D gene: TRBD1; CDR3 protein: CASAYGTDYNEQFF; CDR3 DNA: TGTGCTAGTGCCTACGGGACAGACTACAATGAGCAGTTCTTC
V gene: TRBV3-1/TRBV3-2; clone size: NA; J gene: TRBJ2-5; D gene: TRBD2; CDR3 protein: CASSQGWASGQETQYF; CDR3 DNA: TGTGCCAGCAGCCAAGGATGGGCTAGCGGCCAAGAGACCCAGTACTTC
V gene: TRBV9; clone size: NA; J gene: TRBJ2-1; D gene: NA; CDR3 protein: CASSVKGSRGSSSYNEQFF; CDR3 DNA: TGTGCCAGCAGCGTAAAAGGCTCGAGGGGGTCGAGCTCCTACAATGAGCAGTTCTTC
V gene: TRBV19; clone size: NA; J gene: TRBJ1-2; D gene: NA; CDR3 protein: CASSPRRSYGYTF; CDR3 DNA: TGTGCCAGTAGTCCTCGCCGGTCCTATGGCTACACCTTC
V gene: TRBV5-3; clone size: NA; J gene: TRBJ1-1; D gene: NA; CDR3 protein: CARSLGHFPFPNTEAFF; CDR3 DNA: TGTGCCAGAAGCTTAGGACATTTCCCGTTTCCGAACACTGAAGCTTTCTTT
V gene: TRBV19; clone size: NA; J gene: TRBJ1-2; D gene: NA; CDR3 protein: CASSPENYGYTF; CDR3 DNA: TGTGCCAGTAGTCCTGAGAACTATGGCTACACCTTC
V gene: TRBV30; clone size: NA; J gene: TRBJ2-2; D gene: NA; CDR3 protein: CAWSVQGNTGELFF; CDR3 DNA: TGTGCCTGGAGTGTACAGGGCAATACCGGGGAGCTGTTTTTT
V gene: TRBV5-4; clone size: NA; J gene: TRBJ2-3; D gene: TRBD2; CDR3 protein: CASSLGGLAGHTDTQYF; CDR3 DNA: TGTGCCAGCAGCTTGGGGGGACTAGCGGGGCACACAGATACGCAGTATTTT
V gene: TRBV11-1; clone size: NA; J gene: TRBJ2-1; D gene: NA; CDR3 protein: CASSLPSTSFHEQFF; CDR3 DNA: TGTGCCAGCAGCTTGCCCTCGACTAGTTTCCATGAGCAGTTCTTC
V gene: TRBV6-5; clone size: NA; J gene: TRBJ2-2; D gene: NA; CDR3 protein: CASINEGTGELFF; CDR3 DNA: TGTGCCAGCATCAACGAGGGCACCGGGGAGCTGTTTTTT
V gene: TRBV9; clone size: NA; J gene: TRBJ1-5; D gene: NA; CDR3 protein: CASSNGPEVQPQHF; CDR3 DNA: TGTGCCAGCAGCAACGGGCCGGAGGTCCAGCCCCAGCATTTT
V gene: TRBV19; clone size: NA; J gene: TRBJ2-2; D gene: TRBD1; CDR3 protein: CASSRNRGSGELFF; CDR3 DNA: TGTGCCAGTAGTAGAAACAGGGGTTCCGGGGAGCTGTTTTTT
V gene: TRBV3-1/TRBV3-2; clone size: NA; J gene: TRBJ1-3; D gene: TRBD1; CDR3 protein: CASSRQGGRGPGNTIYF; CDR3 DNA: TGTGCCAGCAGCCGACAGGGGGGCAGGGGGCCTGGAAACACCATATATTTT
V gene: TRBV6-2/TRBV6-3; clone size: NA; J gene: TRBJ1-2; D gene: TRBD1; CDR3 protein: CASSWHRGGGYTF; CDR3 DNA: TGTGCCAGCAGTTGGCACAGGGGAGGAGGCTACACCTTC
V gene: TRBV20-1; clone size: NA; J gene: TRBJ1-1; D gene: NA; CDR3 protein: CSARGETEAFF; CDR3 DNA: TGCAGTGCTAGAGGAGAAACTGAAGCTTTCTTT
V gene: TRBV11-2; clone size: NA; J gene: TRBJ2-5; D gene: TRBD1; CDR3 protein: CASSQRQGGWETQYF; CDR3 DNA: TGTGCCAGCAGCCAGAGACAGGGTGGATGGGAGACCCAGTACTTC